This entry concerns a single T cell receptor beta chain. Its antigen is currently unknown. Time point indicated: cycle 4 day 1 (C4D1), after 6 weeks of nivolumab. Following autologous stem cell transplantation, relapse occurred in every patient, and exposure to brentuximab vedotin varied. Magnetic negative selection purified CD4+ T cells from thawed PBMCs. The patients, who had relapsed/refractory classical Hodgkin lymphoma, achieved best responses of complete response, partial response or progressive disease. Assay: immunoSEQ multiplex PCR; the TCRdb copy retains only in-frame clones and omits some. This table holds nearly 20,000 clones, roughly 85% found once. The V end was cut by 2 bases, the J end by 5 bases, with 9 bases between. CDR3 length equals 13 residues. Germline loops: CDR1 MGHRA, CDR2 YSYEKL. This entry belongs to a study of PD-1 blockade in classical Hodgkin lymphoma. Overall study context: Nivolumab was given intravenously to patients at 3 mg/kg every 2 weeks. Study-wide results and limits: Newly diagnosed patients had diversity similar to the baseline diversity of complete responders.

Sequenced here: CD4+ T cells from blood, sampled before the fourth cycle of nivolumab. This receptor was taken from a human donor with classical Hodgkin lymphoma. This rearrangement joins TRBV4-1 to TRBJ2-5, with D possibly matching TRBD1 (6 bases). CDR3 DNA: TGCGCCAGCAGCCAACAGGGGCTGGAGACCCAGTACTTC. Its translation: CASSQQGLETQYF.